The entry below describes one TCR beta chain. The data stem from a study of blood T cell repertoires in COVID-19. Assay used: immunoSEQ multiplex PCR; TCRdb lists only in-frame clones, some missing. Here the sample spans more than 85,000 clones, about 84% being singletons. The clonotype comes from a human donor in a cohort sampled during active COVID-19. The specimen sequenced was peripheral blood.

The CDR3 nucleotides are TGTGCCAGCAGCCAAGCCCACGGCAGCGCGGACGAGCAGTACTTC. Translated, it gives CASSQAHGSADEQYF. V usage is TRBV4-2 and J usage is TRBJ2-7, with no clear D. Trimming pared 1 base from V and 5 bases from J, leaving 15 bases between. Germline V gene lookup returns CDR1 LGHNA and CDR2 YNFKEQ. The CDR3 loop spans 15 amino acids.